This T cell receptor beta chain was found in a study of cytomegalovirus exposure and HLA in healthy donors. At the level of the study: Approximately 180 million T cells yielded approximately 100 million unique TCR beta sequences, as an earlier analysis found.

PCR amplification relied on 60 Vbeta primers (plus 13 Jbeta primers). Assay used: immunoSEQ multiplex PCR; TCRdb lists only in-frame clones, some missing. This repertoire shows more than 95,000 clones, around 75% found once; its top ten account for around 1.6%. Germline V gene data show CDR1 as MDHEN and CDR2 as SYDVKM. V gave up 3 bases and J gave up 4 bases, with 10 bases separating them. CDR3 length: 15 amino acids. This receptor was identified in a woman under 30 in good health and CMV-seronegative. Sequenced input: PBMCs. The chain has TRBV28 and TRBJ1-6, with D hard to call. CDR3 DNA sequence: TGTGCCAGCAGTTTCGCGGGCCTTTATAATTCACCCCTCCACTTT. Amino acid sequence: CASSFAGLYNSPLHF.